The 11 T cell receptor beta chains presented below share a single source sample, sequenced in a study of OX40 agonist ivuxolimab in advanced cancers. Sequencing used immunoSEQ multiplex PCR; TCRdb keeps in-frame clones, though not all of them. The sample holds around 61,000 clones, 82% seen once. The specimen was CD4+ or CD8+ T cells sorted from blood, collected in a trial of the OX40 agonist ivuxolimab. The receptors here all came from an adult with an advanced solid tumor such as melanoma, head and neck, liver or kidney cancer.

This clone came up a few times. The CDR3 region is CATSGLNSYNEQFF. In DNA form, the CDR3 reads TGTGCCACTTCGGGACTAAACTCCTACAATGAGCAGTTCTTC. This rearrangement joins TRBV18 to TRBJ2-1, with 7 bases lining up with TRBD2. Unmatched junction bases numbered 6, after V lost 10 bases and J lost 0 bases. Germline V gives CDR1 KGHSH, CDR2 LQKENI. This CDR3 is 14 amino acids long.

V is TRBV11-3 and J is TRBJ1-1; D uncertain. The V gene's germline CDR1 is SGHNT and CDR2 YENEEA. Deletions cut 4 bases from V and 11 bases from J, with 17 bases between. CDR3 size: 13 residues. The CDR3 spells CASSSQAGTLAFF. Here the CDR3 DNA reads TGTGCCAGCAGCTCCCAGGCCGGCACCCTGGCTTTCTTT. The full variable domain, its missing parts supplied by reference TRBV11-3 and TRBJ1-1, is EAGVVQSPRYKIIEKKQPVAFWCNPISGHNTLYWYLQNLGQGPELLIRYENEEAVDDSQLPKDRFSAERLKGVDSTLKIQPAELGDSAVYLCASSSQAGTLAFFGQGTRLTVV.

The V call is TRBV5-4, the J call TRBJ1-2; D might be TRBD1 (5 bases). V lost 2 bases, J lost 4 bases, and 9 bases lay in between. The CDR3 is made up of 13 amino acids. The germline CDR1 and CDR2 sequences are SGHNT and YYREEE (reference sequence). The CDR3 here is CASSFLGAYGYTF. In DNA, the CDR3 is TGTGCCAGCAGCTTTCTCGGGGCCTATGGCTACACCTTC.

This clone was detected once. The chain carries TRBV10-1 and TRBJ1-4; D ambiguous. The CDR3 contains 13 residues. CDR1 WNHNN and CDR2 SYGVQD come from the germline V gene (reference sequence). With 2 bases removed from V and 7 bases from J, the gap between germline ends came to 8 bases. The CDR3 coding sequence is TGCGCCAGCAGTGAGATCCTTGGTGAAAAACTGTTTTTT. Amino acid sequence: CASSEILGEKLFF.

The CDR3 DNA follows: TGTGCCAGCAGCCCAACGGCGGCAAGCTCCTATAATTCACCCCTCCACTTT. Its protein is CASSPTAASSYNSPLHF. The V gene is TRBV7-8, the J gene TRBJ1-6; D is unresolved. The V gene's germline CDR1 is SGHVS and CDR2 FQNEAQ. This CDR3 spans 17 amino acids. Deletions cut 5 bases from V and 0 bases from J, with 14 bases between.

The chain joins TRBV18 to TRBJ1-5, with 9 bases identical to TRBD1. Looked up from germline, CDR1 is KGHSH and CDR2 is LQKENI. V lost 6 bases, J lost 1 base, and 7 bases stayed unmatched. The CDR3 contains 16 residues. The CDR3: CASSPDRGFSNQPQHF. For the CDR3, the DNA is TGTGCCAGCTCTCCCGACAGGGGGTTCAGCAATCAGCCCCAGCATTTT.

This chain joins TRBV5-8 and TRBJ2-7; 10 bases are shared with TRBD2. The germline V gene encodes CDR1 SGHTS and CDR2 YDEGEE. This CDR3 is 15 amino acids long. Trimming removed 2 bases from V and 3 bases from J; junction bases left unmatched: 5. The CDR3 sequence: CASSFTGLAYYEQYF. CDR3 DNA: TGTGCCAGCAGCTTTACGGGACTAGCGTACTACGAGCAGTACTTC.

This chain uses TRBV5-1 with TRBJ1-3; D not certain. CDR3 length: 13 residues. The germline V gene has CDR1 SGHRS and CDR2 YFSETQ. V lost 10 bases, J lost 0 bases, and 11 bases lay in between. This chain's CDR3 is CAGRISSGNTIYF. In DNA, the CDR3 is TGCGCCGGCCGAATCTCCTCTGGAAACACCATATATTTT.

This rearrangement joins TRBV2 to TRBJ2-2, with TRBD1 matching 7 bases. The CDR3 totals 15 residues. The junction had 4 bases not matched to a gene; V was cut back by 4 bases and J by 2 bases. Germline V CDR1 and CDR2: SNHLY, FYNNEI. CDR3 loop: CASSGDRRNTGELFF. The CDR3 DNA sequence: TGTGCCAGCAGTGGGGACAGACGAAACACCGGGGAGCTGTTTTTT.

The gene calls are TRBV10-3 and TRBJ2-1; D remains ambiguous. V gave up 2 bases and J gave up 4 bases, with 6 bases separating them. CDR3 length equals 13 residues. CDR1 and CDR2 from the germline V gene are ENHRY and SYGVKD. The DNA for the CDR3 is TGTGCCATCAGTGAGCCTAGATACAATGAGCAGTTCTTC. This encodes CAISEPRYNEQFF.

Of note for this clone: The sample has other DNA sequences that encode this CDR3 too. The rearrangement joins TRBV10-3 to TRBJ2-7; 8 bases align to TRBD1. The CDR3 loop spans 14 amino acids. CDR1 is ENHRY and CDR2 is SYGVKD in the germline V gene. The V and J ends lost 3 bases and 2 bases, in that order; junction bases with no gene match: 3. The CDR3 protein is CAISELQGAYEQYF. The DNA for the CDR3 is TGTGCCATCAGTGAATTACAGGGGGCCTACGAGCAGTACTTC.